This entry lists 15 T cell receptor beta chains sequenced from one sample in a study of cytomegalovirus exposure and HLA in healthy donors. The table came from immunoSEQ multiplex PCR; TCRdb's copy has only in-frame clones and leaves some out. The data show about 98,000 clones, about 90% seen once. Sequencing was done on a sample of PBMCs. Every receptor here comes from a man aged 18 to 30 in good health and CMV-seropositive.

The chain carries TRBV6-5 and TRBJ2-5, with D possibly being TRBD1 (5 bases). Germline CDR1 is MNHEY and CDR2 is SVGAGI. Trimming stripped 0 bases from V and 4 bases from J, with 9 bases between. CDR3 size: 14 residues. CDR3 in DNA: TGTGCCAGCAGTTACTCGAGGCAGGGAGAGACCCAGTACTTC. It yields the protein CASSYSRQGETQYF.

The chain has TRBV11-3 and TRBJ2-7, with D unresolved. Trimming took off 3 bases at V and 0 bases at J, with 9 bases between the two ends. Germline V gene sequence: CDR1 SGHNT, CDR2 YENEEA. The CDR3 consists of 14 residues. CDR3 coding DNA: TGTGCCAGCAGCTTTGACCCTAGCTCCTACGAGCAGTACTTC. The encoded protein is CASSFDPSSYEQYF.

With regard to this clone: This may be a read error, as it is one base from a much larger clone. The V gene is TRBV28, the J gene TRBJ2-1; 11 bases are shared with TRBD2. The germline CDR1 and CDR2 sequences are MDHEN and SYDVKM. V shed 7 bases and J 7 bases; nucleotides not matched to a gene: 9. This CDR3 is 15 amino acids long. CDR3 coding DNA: TGTGCCAGCACCCCCGGGGCTAGCGGGAGGAATGAGCAGTTCTTC. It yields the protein CASTPGASGRNEQFF. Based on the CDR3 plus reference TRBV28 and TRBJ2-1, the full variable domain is DVKVTQSSRYLVKRTGEKVFLECVQDMDHENMFWYRQDPGLGLRLIYFSYDVKMKEKGDIPEGYSVSREKKERFSLILESASTNQTSMYLCASTPGASGRNEQFFGPGTRLTVL.

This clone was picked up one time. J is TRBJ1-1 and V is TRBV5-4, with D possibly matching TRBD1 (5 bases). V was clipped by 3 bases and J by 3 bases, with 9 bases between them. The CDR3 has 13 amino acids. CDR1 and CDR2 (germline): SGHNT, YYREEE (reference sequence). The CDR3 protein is CASSYQGYTEAFF. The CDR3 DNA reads TGTGCCAGCAGCTACCAGGGATACACTGAAGCTTTCTTT. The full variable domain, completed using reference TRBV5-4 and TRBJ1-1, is ETGVTQSPTHLIKTRGQQVTLRCSSQSGHNTVSWYQQALGQGPQFIFQYYREEENGRGNFPPRFSGLQFPNYSSELNVNALELDDSALYLCASSYQGYTEAFFGQGTRLTVV.

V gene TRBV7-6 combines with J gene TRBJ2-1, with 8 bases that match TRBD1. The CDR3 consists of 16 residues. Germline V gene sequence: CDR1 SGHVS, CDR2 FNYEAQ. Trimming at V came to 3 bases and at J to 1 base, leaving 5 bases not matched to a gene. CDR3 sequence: CASSFPRGPSYNEQFF. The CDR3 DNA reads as TGTGCCAGCAGCTTCCCCAGGGGGCCTTCCTACAATGAGCAGTTCTTC.

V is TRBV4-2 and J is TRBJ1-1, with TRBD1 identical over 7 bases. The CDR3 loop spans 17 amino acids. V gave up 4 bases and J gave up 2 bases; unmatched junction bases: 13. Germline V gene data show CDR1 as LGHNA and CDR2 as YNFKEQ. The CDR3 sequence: CASSPMKLRDSNTEAFF. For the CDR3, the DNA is TGTGCCAGCAGCCCAATGAAACTCCGGGACAGTAACACTGAAGCTTTCTTT.

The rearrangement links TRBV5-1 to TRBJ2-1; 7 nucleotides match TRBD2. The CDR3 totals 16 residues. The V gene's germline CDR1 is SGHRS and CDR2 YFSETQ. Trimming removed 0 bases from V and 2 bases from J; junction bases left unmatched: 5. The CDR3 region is CASSLAGGGAYNEQFF. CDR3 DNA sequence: TGCGCCAGCAGCTTGGCTGGGGGAGGGGCCTACAATGAGCAGTTCTTC.

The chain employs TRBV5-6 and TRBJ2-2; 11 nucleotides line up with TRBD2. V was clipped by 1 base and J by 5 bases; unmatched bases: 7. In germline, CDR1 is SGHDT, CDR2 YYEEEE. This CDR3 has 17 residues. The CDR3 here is CASSLTLAGGGTGELFF. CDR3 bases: TGTGCCAGCAGCTTGACCCTAGCGGGGGGAGGAACCGGGGAGCTGTTTTTT.

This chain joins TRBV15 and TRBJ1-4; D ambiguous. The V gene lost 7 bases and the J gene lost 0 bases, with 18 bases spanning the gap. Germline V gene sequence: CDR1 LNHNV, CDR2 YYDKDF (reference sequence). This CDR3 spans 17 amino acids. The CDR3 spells CATTQSTQPTTNEKLFF. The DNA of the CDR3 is TGTGCCACCACCCAGTCAACGCAACCCACAACTAATGAAAAACTGTTTTTT. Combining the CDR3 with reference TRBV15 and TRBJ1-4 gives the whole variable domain DAMVIQNPRYQVTQFGKPVTLSCSQTLNHNVMYWYQQKSSQAPKLLFHYYDKDFNNEADTPDNFQSRRPNTSFCFLDIRSPGLGDTAMYLCATTQSTQPTTNEKLFFGSGTQLSVL.

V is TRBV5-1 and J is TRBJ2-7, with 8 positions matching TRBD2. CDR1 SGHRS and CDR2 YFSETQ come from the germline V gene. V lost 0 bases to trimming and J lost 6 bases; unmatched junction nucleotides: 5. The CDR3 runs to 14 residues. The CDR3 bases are TGCGCCAGCAGCTTGGAGGGACTAGGCGGCGAGCAGTACTTC. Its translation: CASSLEGLGGEQYF.

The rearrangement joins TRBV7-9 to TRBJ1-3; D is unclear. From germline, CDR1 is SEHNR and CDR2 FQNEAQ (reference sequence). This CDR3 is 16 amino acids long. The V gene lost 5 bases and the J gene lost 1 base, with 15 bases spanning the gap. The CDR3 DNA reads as TGTGCCAGCAGCATCCGGGTATCCGGTTCTGGAAACACCATATATTTT. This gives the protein CASSIRVSGSGNTIYF.

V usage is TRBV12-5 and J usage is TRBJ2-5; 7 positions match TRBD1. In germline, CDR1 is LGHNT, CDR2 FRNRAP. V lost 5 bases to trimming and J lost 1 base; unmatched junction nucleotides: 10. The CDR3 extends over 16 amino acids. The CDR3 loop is CASGNTTGAAQETQYF. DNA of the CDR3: TGTGCTAGTGGTAACACCACAGGGGCCGCCCAAGAGACCCAGTACTTC.

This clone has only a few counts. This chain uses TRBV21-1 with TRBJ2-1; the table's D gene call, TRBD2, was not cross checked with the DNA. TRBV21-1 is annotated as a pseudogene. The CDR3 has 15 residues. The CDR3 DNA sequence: TGTGCCAGCAGCAAATTGCTCGGTAACTACAATGAGCAGTTCTTC. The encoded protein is CASSKLLGNYNEQFF.

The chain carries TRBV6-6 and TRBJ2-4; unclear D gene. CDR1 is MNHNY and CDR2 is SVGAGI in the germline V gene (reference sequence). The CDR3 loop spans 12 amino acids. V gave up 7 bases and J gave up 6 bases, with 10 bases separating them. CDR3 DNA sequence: TGTGCCAGCAAAGCGAGTGGAAACATTCAGTACTTC. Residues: CASKASGNIQYF.

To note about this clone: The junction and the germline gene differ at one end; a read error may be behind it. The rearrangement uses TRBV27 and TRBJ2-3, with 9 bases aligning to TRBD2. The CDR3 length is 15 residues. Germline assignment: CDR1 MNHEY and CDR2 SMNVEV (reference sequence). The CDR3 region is CASRLWTSVGDTQYF. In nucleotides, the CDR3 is TGTGCCAGCAGATTATGGACTAGCGTTGGAGATACGCAGTATTTT.